This T cell receptor (beta chain) was captured by sequencing in a study of cytomegalovirus exposure and HLA in healthy donors. The CDR3 is 15 amino acids. Germline-derived CDR1 and CDR2 are LGHNA and YNFKEQ. Trimming took off 0 bases at V and 5 bases at J, with 14 bases between the two ends. Both 60 Vbeta primers and 13 Jbeta primers went into the PCR. This table comes from immunoSEQ multiplex PCR, and its TCRdb copy is limited to in-frame clones, with some not included. The sample carries approximately 140,000 clones, around 77% recorded once. This sequence originates from a woman between 45 and 60 years old in good health and CMV-seronegative. The sample taken for sequencing was PBMCs. This chain links TRBV4-2 with TRBJ2-7; tentatively, D is TRBD2 (6 bases). CDR3 in amino acids: CASSQEGLRGNEQYF. CDR3 nucleotides: TGTGCCAGCAGCCAAGAAGGACTGCGGGGAAACGAGCAGTACTTC.